The sequence of this TCR beta chain was determined in a study of STAT5B mutations in CD4+ large granular lymphocyte leukemia. This CDR3 spans 13 amino acids. Trimming left V 4 bases short and J 0 bases short, with 8 bases between. The germline CDR1 and CDR2 sequences are SGHRS and YFSETQ. On this clone itself: Its antigen is still unknown.

General study results and limits: CD4-sorted patient repertoires seemed more clonal than healthy CD4+ repertoires.

TCRdb's table, derived via immunoSEQ multiplex PCR, lists solely in-frame clones and lacks some. The data contain 20,000 to 25,000 clones, 72% of them singletons. The gene calls are TRBV5-1 and TRBJ2-7; D is uncertain. The sequence was collected from a human donor in good health. Material: CD4+ T cells from blood buffy coats. The CDR3 DNA sequence: TGCGCCAGCAGCAAAACCAACTCCTACGAGCAGTACTTC. It translates to CASSKTNSYEQYF.